The 5 T cell receptor beta chains below all came from one sample that was sequenced in a study of T cell responses to AZD1222 COVID-19 vaccine. TCRdb's copy holds only in-frame clones and misses some; the assay was immunoSEQ multiplex PCR. The table includes some 120,000 clones, around 86% detected once. This specimen consisted of peripheral blood, obtained 28 days after the second AZD1222 dose. The receptor source for this set is an adult who received the AZD1222 COVID-19 vaccine.

The chain combines TRBV6-5 with TRBJ1-1; a possible D gene is TRBD1 (5 bases). The germline gives CDR1 MNHEY, CDR2 SVGAGI. V was trimmed by 2 bases and J by 2 bases, leaving 9 bases between them. The CDR3 runs 14 residues. The DNA of the CDR3 is TGTGCCAGCAGTTACAAGGGGCTCAACACTGAAGCTTTCTTT. This sequence encodes CASSYKGLNTEAFF.

This clone came up a few times. The chain has TRBV30 and TRBJ2-7; TRBD2 agrees at 9 bases. CDR1 and CDR2 from the germline V gene are GTSNPN and SVGIG (reference sequence). This CDR3 has 16 residues. Trimming took 0 bases from V and 2 from J; bases not matched to a gene: 8. The CDR3 is CAWSVSRTSDTYEQYF. In DNA, the CDR3 is TGTGCCTGGAGTGTTTCCCGGACTAGCGACACCTACGAGCAGTACTTC.

The V gene is TRBV6-5, the J gene TRBJ2-1; weak D call: TRBD1 (6 bases). Per germline, CDR1 MNHEY and CDR2 SVGAGI. The CDR3 has 16 residues. The V end was cut by 2 bases, the J end by 7 bases, with 18 bases between. The CDR3 coding sequence is TGTGCCAGCAGTTACCCCCAGGGGAGCGGTGTTAATGAGCAGTTCTTC. Residues: CASSYPQGSGVNEQFF.

About this clone: One end of the junction is discordant with germline, which a read error may explain. The chain is built from TRBV7-7 and TRBJ1-3; D not certain. The germline V gene has CDR1 SSHAT and CDR2 FNYEAQ (reference sequence). CDR3 length equals 16 residues. CDR3 region: CASSLGPPWAGNTIYF. CDR3 bases: TGTGCTAGCAGCTTAGGGCCTCCTTGGGCTGGAAACACCATATATTTT. The full variable domain, in which reference TRBV7-7 and TRBJ1-3 provide the parts outside the CDR3, is GAGVSQSPRYKVTKRGQDVTLRCDPISSHATLYWYQQALGQGPEFLTYFNYEAQPDKSGLPSDRFSAERPEGSISTLTIQRTEQRDSAMYRCASSLGPPWAGNTIYFGEGSWLTVV.

The V and J genes are TRBV19 and TRBJ2-1; possibly TRBD2 for D (6 bases). The CDR3 runs 15 residues. Trimming took off 6 bases at V and 7 bases at J, with 19 bases between the two ends. Germline CDR1 is LNHDA and CDR2 is SQIVND (reference sequence). CDR3 DNA: TGTGCCAGTAGGATTGCGGCAGGGAGGATGAATGAGCAGTTCTTC. Translating gives CASRIAAGRMNEQFF.